Included here is one T cell receptor (beta chain) sequence, with context. The study recruited people aged roughly 18 to 95 years across about two dozen US areas. Membership in each cohort depended on participant-reported clinical history. Some clones are missing from TCRdb's copy, which holds only in-frame ones; the method was immunoSEQ multiplex PCR. The table lists 200,000 or so clones, 86% of them singletons, with less than 4.5% in the top ten. These data originate in a study of blood T cell repertoires in COVID-19. Study overall: Samples taken during acute and convalescent COVID-19 were collected in the United States, Italy and Spain. T cells, B-cell-depleted T cells, or PBMCs provided the cDNA or gDNA that served as material.

Losses at the gene ends were 0 bases for V and 7 bases for J; bases not matched to a gene: 6. The CDR3 runs 16 residues. The germline V gene has CDR1 LNHNV and CDR2 YYDKDF (reference sequence). The clonotype comes from a woman aged 40 to 50 with acute COVID-19. J is TRBJ1-4 and V is TRBV15; 9 bases agree with TRBD1. The sample consisted of PBMCs or T cells enriched from blood (not recorded which). The CDR3: CATSRDGTGKREKLFF. CDR3 nucleotide sequence: TGTGCCACCAGCAGAGATGGGACAGGGAAACGTGAAAAACTGTTTTTT.